These 28 T cell receptor beta chains share one sample of origin, sequenced in a study of blood T cells in healthy people across ages. The authors ran a second PCR of about 6 to 12 cycles using a sample-barcoded 5' primer and a J-beta primer mix. One entry per CDR3 protein results from TCRdb running MiXCR on the 5' RACE reads. In the table there are about 400,000 distinct CDR3 sequences, roughly half of which are singletons. The material sequenced was blood. The receptors were gathered from a man in his fifties or sixties in good health.

This clonotype has a handful of counts. J is TRBJ2-7 and V is TRBV28; 7 positions agree with TRBD2. Germline V CDR1 and CDR2: MDHEN, SYDVKM. J lost 6 bases, V lost 7 bases, and 6 bases had no gene match. The CDR3 covers 12 residues. CDR3 nucleotides: TGTGCCAGCATGCGGGAGCTGGGCGAGCAGTACTTC. It specifies CASMRELGEQYF.

This clonotype is a singleton in its sample. V gene TRBV9 combines with J gene TRBJ2-2; 12 bases agree with TRBD2. The CDR3 runs to 16 residues. After removal of 3 bases from V and 5 bases from J, the junction contained 5 bases not matched to a gene. Germline V gives CDR1 SGDLS, CDR2 YYNGEE. The CDR3 sequence is CASSGAGLAGTGELFF. The CDR3 coding sequence is TGTGCCAGCAGCGGTGCCGGACTAGCGGGAACCGGGGAGCTGTTTTTT.

This rearrangement joins TRBV7-8 to TRBJ2-6, with 8 positions matching TRBD2. CDR3 length equals 17 residues. V trimming: 5 bases; J trimming: 4 bases; junction bases outside the gene matches: 10. Per germline, CDR1 SGHVS and CDR2 FQNEAQ. The CDR3 spells CASSEGLEYLGANVLTF. Here the CDR3 DNA reads TGTGCCAGCAGCGAGGGACTAGAATACCTAGGGGCCAACGTCCTGACTTTC.

The genes are TRBV28 and TRBJ2-1, with 9 bases matching TRBD1. In germline, CDR1 is MDHEN, CDR2 SYDVKM. This CDR3 has 15 residues. With 2 bases clipped from V and 7 bases from J, the junction kept 6 bases outside the gene matches. The chain's CDR3 is CASSLEDRGVNEQFF. The CDR3 region has the DNA TGTGCCAGCAGTTTAGAGGACAGGGGAGTGAATGAGCAGTTCTTC.

The V gene is TRBV6-1, the J gene TRBJ2-7; TRBD1 matches 9 bases. Germline V gives CDR1 MNHNS, CDR2 SASEGT. Trimming took 2 bases from V and 2 from J; bases not matched to a gene: 4. The CDR3 loop spans 15 amino acids. The CDR3 here is CASSEYRTGAYEQYF. The CDR3 DNA is TGTGCCAGCAGTGAATACAGGACAGGGGCCTACGAGCAGTACTTC.

The gene calls are TRBV2 and TRBJ2-7; perhaps TRBD1 as D (6 bases). The CDR3 contains 16 residues. CDR1 is SNHLY and CDR2 is FYNNEI in the germline V gene. Trimming removed 6 bases at V and 0 bases at J, with 18 bases between. CDR3 protein: CASSSFPGTHSYEQYF. Written as DNA, the CDR3 is TGTGCCAGCAGCTCTTTCCCCGGGACACACTCCTACGAGCAGTACTTC.

This chain connects TRBV20-1 to TRBJ2-4; TRBD1 matches at 12 bases. CDR1 and CDR2 from the germline V gene are DFQATT and SNEGSKA (reference sequence). V dropped 0 bases and J dropped 8; count of bases not matched to a gene: 8. CDR3 size: 16 residues. Here the CDR3 reads CSARDPGQGARDIQYF. CDR3 nucleotide sequence: TGCAGTGCTAGAGATCCGGGACAGGGGGCGAGGGACATTCAGTACTTC.

This clonotype occurred many times. For the CDR3, the DNA is TGTGCCAGCAGCTTAGGGACTAGCTTCTTCGAGCAGTACTTC. This codes for CASSLGTSFFEQYF. V is TRBV7-2 and J is TRBJ2-7; 8 bases line up with TRBD2. Per germline, CDR1 SGHTA and CDR2 FQGNSA. The CDR3 spans 14 residues. V shed 1 base and J 6 bases; nucleotides not matched to a gene: 5.

The CDR3 nucleotides are TGCAGCGTTCCCCCGACTAGTGGGAACACAGATACGCAGTATTTT. Encoded protein: CSVPPTSGNTDTQYF. The chain couples TRBV29-1 to TRBJ2-3; D possibly corresponds to TRBD2 (6 bases). V lost 5 bases and J 2 bases, leaving 17 bases between the germline ends. This CDR3 region has 15 residues. Germline V lookup: CDR1 SQVTM, CDR2 ANQGSEA.

The rearrangement joins TRBV25-1 to TRBJ2-1; TRBD2 agrees at 8 bases. CDR1 and CDR2 from the germline V gene are MGHDK and SYGVNS. Trimming at V came to 2 bases and at J to 1 base, leaving 4 bases not matched to a gene. The CDR3 is 16 residues long. The CDR3 DNA reads TGTGCCAGCAGTGAAGCCCAGCGGGGGTCCTACAATGAGCAGTTCTTC. Translated: CASSEAQRGSYNEQFF.

The gene calls are TRBV12-3 or TRBV12-4 and TRBJ1-1; D perhaps matches TRBD1 (6 bases). The CDR3 contains 16 residues. Trimming pared 1 base from V and 2 bases from J, leaving 14 bases between. CDR3 loop: CASSLGPDRRNTEAFF. In nucleotides, the CDR3 is TGTGCCAGCAGTTTAGGGCCCGACAGGAGAAACACTGAAGCTTTCTTT.

The chain combines TRBV5-1 with TRBJ1-5; TRBD1 matches at 9 bases. The CDR3 is 15 residues long. Germline CDR1 reads SGHRS; CDR2 reads YFSETQ. Trimming cost V 5 bases and J 8 bases; bases outside gene matches: 11. The CDR3 region is CASRPGTGGLEPQHF. CDR3 nucleotide sequence: TGCGCCAGCAGACCAGGCACAGGGGGCTTGGAGCCCCAGCATTTT.

The chain is built from TRBV2 and TRBJ1-5; D gene unclear. CDR1 SNHLY and CDR2 FYNNEI come from the germline V gene. The CDR3 is 15 residues long. V lost 6 bases to trimming and J lost 0 bases, with 12 bases between them. For the CDR3, the DNA is TGTGCCAGCAGCCCCCCCCGGGGTAGCAATCAGCCCCAGCATTTT. Encoded protein: CASSPPRGSNQPQHF. The full variable domain, its missing parts supplied by reference TRBV2 and TRBJ1-5, is EPEVTQTPSHQVTQMGQEVILRCVPISNHLYFYWYRQILGQKVEFLVSFYNNEISEKSEIFDDQFSVERPDGSNFTLKIRSTKLEDSAMYFCASSPPRGSNQPQHFGDGTRLSIL.

This clonotype was seen ten or more times. This chain connects TRBV12-3 or TRBV12-4 to TRBJ1-2; D unresolved. V was clipped by 6 bases and J by 0 bases, with 5 bases between them. The CDR3 runs 12 residues. The CDR3 sequence is CASSPTNYGYTF. CDR3 nucleotide sequence: TGTGCCAGCAGCCCGACTAACTATGGCTACACCTTC.

The chain carries TRBV12-3 or TRBV12-4 and TRBJ2-5; 8 nucleotides align to TRBD1. Matching the DNA end better, TRBJ2-7 makes the J call doubtful. The length of the CDR3 is 14 residues. CDR3 DNA: TGTGCCAGCAGTTCAGGACAGGGAAGCGACGAGCAGTACTTC. It codes for CASSSGQGSDEQYF.

Only a few counts were recorded for this clonotype. The rearrangement joins TRBV12-3 or TRBV12-4 to TRBJ1-2; 7 nucleotides match TRBD1. The J segment lost 4 bases and the V segment lost 6 bases, leaving 5 bases of the junction unmatched. The CDR3 extends over 13 amino acids. The CDR3 sequence: CASSKGTAYGYTF. The DNA of the CDR3 is TGTGCCAGCAGCAAGGGGACAGCCTATGGCTACACCTTC.

This clonotype turned up a few times. The genes are TRBV7-6 and TRBJ2-7, with 10 bases identical to TRBD2. Germline V gene lookup returns CDR1 SGHVS and CDR2 FNYEAQ. CDR3 length: 16 residues. J gave up 1 base and V 1 base, and 4 bases lay outside the gene matches. CDR3 in DNA: TGTGCCAGCAGCTTAGAAATAGCGGGGGGTTCCTACGAGCAGTACTTC. It specifies CASSLEIAGGSYEQYF.

The rearrangement links TRBV5-1 to TRBJ2-5; D gene ambiguous. Germline CDR1 and CDR2: SGHRS and YFSETQ. Trimming took 5 bases from V and 1 from J, leaving 6 bases between them. CDR3 size: 12 residues. The CDR3: CASRLSQETQYF. CDR3 in DNA: TGCGCCAGCAGGCTATCCCAAGAGACCCAGTACTTC.

The gene calls are TRBV7-3 and TRBJ2-4, with 8 bases matching TRBD1. This CDR3 region has 15 residues. V trimming: 5 bases; J trimming: 1 base; junction bases outside the gene matches: 4. In germline, CDR1 is SGHTA, CDR2 FQGTGA. DNA of the CDR3: TGTGCCAGCAGCCTAAGACAGGGGGCCAAAAACATTCAGTACTTC. It codes for CASSLRQGAKNIQYF.

The gene calls are TRBV27 and TRBJ2-7, with TRBD2 identical over 10 bases. J gave up 3 bases and V 6 bases, and 8 bases lay outside the gene matches. The CDR3 consists of 15 residues. Germline V CDR1 and CDR2: MNHEY, SMNVEV (reference sequence). CDR3 nucleotide sequence: TGTGCCAGCAGACCGCGACTAGCGGGCCACTACGAGCAGTACTTC. Translation gives CASRPRLAGHYEQYF.

This chain uses TRBV2 with TRBJ2-7; 16 bases agree with TRBD2. This CDR3 contains 15 residues. Trimming at V came to 8 bases and at J to 2 bases, leaving 3 bases not matched to a gene. Germline V gene data show CDR1 as SNHLY and CDR2 as FYNNEI. This chain's CDR3 is CASGGTSGRAYEQYF. The CDR3, as DNA: TGTGCCAGCGGCGGGACTAGCGGGAGGGCCTACGAGCAGTACTTC.

Only one count was recorded for this clonotype. This chain's CDR3 is CSANFGPLLEQFF. The CDR3 region has the DNA TGCAGTGCTAACTTTGGACCCCTTCTCGAGCAGTTCTTC. The chain recombines TRBV20-1 with TRBJ2-1; D is ambiguous. Trimming removed 4 bases at V and 10 bases at J, with 17 bases between. This CDR3 has 13 residues. Looked up from germline, CDR1 is DFQATT and CDR2 is SNEGSKA (reference sequence).

The chain combines TRBV27 with TRBJ1-2; a weak D match, TRBD1 (5 bases). CDR1 and CDR2 from the germline V gene are MNHEY and SMNVEV (reference sequence). V was pared by 6 bases and J by 4 bases, with 15 bases between. The CDR3 covers 14 residues. Written as DNA, the CDR3 is TGTGCCAGCAGAAAGCAGGGCTCTTCCTATGGCTACACCTTC. As protein: CASRKQGSSYGYTF.

The chain uses TRBV6-4 and TRBJ2-7; 13 bases fit TRBD2. The end of the DNA aligns better with TRBJ2-5, so the J call may be wrong. CDR3 length: 16 amino acids. The germline CDR1 and CDR2 sequences are MRHNA and SNTAGT. The CDR3 nucleotides are TGTGCCAGCAGTGACCCGGGACTAGCGGGGAAAGAGACCCAGTACTTC. This codes for CASSDPGLAGKETQYF.

This clonotype was detected only once. This chain uses TRBV3-1 with TRBJ2-5; D unclear. The CDR3 consists of 14 residues. CDR1 LGHDT and CDR2 YNNKEL come from the germline V gene (reference sequence). With 4 bases removed from V and 2 bases from J, the gap between germline ends came to 11 bases. The chain's CDR3 is CASSPNLSQETQYF. The CDR3 nucleotides are TGTGCCAGCAGCCCCAACCTTTCACAAGAGACCCAGTACTTC.

The chain links TRBV20-1 to TRBJ2-7; 7 positions match TRBD2. J lost 7 bases, V lost 0 bases, and 6 bases had no gene match. CDR3 size: 13 residues. Germline CDR1 is DFQATT and CDR2 is SNEGSKA (reference sequence). CDR3 nucleotides: TGCAGTGCTAGAGATCCAGCGGGGTGGGAGCAGTACTTC. It encodes CSARDPAGWEQYF.

This clonotype was detected once. This chain links TRBV7-2 with TRBJ2-4, with 10 bases lining up with TRBD1. Losses at the gene ends were 5 bases for V and 8 bases for J; bases not matched to a gene: 6. The germline CDR1 and CDR2 sequences are SGHTA and FQGNSA. CDR3 length equals 14 residues. The CDR3 protein is CASSRQTGGDIQYF. DNA for the CDR3: TGTGCCAGCAGCCGCCAGACAGGGGGCGACATTCAGTACTTC.

V and J are TRBV20-1 and TRBJ1-2; maybe TRBD1 (6 bases). The germline V and J ends were trimmed by 3 bases and 1 base, with 9 bases remaining between them. The CDR3 length is 13 residues. Germline-derived CDR1 and CDR2 are DFQATT and SNEGSKA (reference sequence). The CDR3: CSARNRVNYGYTF. The CDR3, as DNA: TGCAGTGCTAGGAACAGGGTTAACTATGGCTACACCTTC.